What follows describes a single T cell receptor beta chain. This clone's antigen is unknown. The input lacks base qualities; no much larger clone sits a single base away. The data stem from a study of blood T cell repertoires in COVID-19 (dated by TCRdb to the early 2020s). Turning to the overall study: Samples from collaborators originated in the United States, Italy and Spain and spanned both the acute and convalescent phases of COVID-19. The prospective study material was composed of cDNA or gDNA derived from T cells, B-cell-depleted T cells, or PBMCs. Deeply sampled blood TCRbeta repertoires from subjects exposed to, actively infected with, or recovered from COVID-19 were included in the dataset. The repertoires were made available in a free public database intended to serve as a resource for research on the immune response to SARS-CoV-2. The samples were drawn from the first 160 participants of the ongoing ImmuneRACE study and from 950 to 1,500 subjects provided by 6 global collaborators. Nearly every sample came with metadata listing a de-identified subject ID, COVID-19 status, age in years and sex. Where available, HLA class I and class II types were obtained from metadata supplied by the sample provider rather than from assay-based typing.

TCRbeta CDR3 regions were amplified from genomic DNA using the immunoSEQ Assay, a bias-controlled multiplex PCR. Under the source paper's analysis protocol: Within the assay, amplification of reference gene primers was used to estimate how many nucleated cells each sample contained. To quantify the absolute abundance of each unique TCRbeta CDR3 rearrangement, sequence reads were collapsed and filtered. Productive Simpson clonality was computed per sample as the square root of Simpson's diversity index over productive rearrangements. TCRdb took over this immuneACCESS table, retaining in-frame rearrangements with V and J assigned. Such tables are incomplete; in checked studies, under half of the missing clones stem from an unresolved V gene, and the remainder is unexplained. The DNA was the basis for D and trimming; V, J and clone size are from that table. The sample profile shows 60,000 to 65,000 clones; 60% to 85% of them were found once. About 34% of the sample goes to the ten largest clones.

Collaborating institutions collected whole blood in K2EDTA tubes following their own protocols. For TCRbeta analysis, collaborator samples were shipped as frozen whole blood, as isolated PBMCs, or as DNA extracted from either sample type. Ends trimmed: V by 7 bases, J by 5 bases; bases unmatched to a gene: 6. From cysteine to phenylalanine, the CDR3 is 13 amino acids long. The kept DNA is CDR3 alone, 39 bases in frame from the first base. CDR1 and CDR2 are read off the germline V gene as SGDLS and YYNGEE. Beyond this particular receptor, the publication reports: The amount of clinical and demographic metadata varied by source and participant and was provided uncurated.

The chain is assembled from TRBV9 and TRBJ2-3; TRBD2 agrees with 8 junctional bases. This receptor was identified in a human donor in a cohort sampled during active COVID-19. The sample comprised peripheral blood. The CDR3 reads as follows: CASRAGELDTQYF. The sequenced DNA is TGTGCCAGCCGAGCGGGAGAGTTAGATACGCAGTATTTT.